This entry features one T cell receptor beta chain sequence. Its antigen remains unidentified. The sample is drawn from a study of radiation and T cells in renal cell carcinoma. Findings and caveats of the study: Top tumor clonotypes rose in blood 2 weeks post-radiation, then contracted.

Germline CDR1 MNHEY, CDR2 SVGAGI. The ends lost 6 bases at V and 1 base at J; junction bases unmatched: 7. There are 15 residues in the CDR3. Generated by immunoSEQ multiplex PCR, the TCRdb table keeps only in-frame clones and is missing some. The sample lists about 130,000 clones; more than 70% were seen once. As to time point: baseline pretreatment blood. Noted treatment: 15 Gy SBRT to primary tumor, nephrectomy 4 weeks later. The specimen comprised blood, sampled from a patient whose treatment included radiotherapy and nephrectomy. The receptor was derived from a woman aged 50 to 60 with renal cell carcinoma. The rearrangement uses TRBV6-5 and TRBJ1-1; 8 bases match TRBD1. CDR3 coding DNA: TGTGCCAGCAGCGCGGACAGGGCGAAGAACACTGAAGCTTTCTTT. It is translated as CASSADRAKNTEAFF.